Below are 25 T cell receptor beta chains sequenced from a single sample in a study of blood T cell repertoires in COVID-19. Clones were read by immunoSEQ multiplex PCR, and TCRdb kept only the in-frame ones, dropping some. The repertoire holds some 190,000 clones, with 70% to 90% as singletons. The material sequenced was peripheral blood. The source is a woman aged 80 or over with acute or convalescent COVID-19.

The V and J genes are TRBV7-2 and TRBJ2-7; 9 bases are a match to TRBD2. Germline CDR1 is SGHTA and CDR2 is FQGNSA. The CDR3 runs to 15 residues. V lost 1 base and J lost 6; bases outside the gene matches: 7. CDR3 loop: CASSLVSTSGSEQYF. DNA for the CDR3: TGTGCCAGCAGCTTAGTTAGTACTAGCGGGTCCGAGCAGTACTTC.

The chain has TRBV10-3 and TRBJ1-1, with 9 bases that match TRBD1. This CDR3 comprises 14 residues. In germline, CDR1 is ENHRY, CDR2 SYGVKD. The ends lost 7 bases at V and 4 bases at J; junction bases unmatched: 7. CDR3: CAIKGPGQGTEAFF. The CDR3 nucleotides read TGTGCCATCAAAGGCCCGGGACAGGGCACTGAAGCTTTCTTT.

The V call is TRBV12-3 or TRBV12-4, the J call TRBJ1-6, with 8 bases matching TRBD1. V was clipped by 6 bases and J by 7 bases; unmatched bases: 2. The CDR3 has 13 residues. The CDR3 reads CASRGQANSPLHF. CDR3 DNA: TGTGCCAGCAGGGGACAGGCAAATTCACCCCTCCACTTT.

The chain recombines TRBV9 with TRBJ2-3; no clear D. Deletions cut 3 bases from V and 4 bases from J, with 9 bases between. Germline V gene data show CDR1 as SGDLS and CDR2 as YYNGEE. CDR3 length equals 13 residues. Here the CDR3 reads CASSEKRADTQYF. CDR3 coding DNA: TGTGCCAGCAGCGAGAAAAGAGCAGATACGCAGTATTTT. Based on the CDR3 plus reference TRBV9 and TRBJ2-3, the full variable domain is DSGVTQTPKHLITATGQRVTLRCSPRSGDLSVYWYQQSLDQGLQFLIQYYNGEERAKGNILERFSAQQFPDLHSELNLSSLELGDSALYFCASSEKRADTQYFGPGTRLTVL.

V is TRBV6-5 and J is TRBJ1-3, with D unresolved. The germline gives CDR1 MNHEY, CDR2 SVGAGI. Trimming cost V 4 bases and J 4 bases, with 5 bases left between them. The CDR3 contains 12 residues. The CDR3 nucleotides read TGTGCCAGCAGTTCCCAGGGAAACACCATATATTTT. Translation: CASSSQGNTIYF.

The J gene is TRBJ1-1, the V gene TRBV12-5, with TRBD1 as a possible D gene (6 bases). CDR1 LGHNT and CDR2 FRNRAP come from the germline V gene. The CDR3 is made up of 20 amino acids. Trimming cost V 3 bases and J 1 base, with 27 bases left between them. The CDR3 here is CASGFGTLDRDTGGNTEAFF. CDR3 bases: TGTGCTAGTGGTTTCGGGACATTGGACAGAGACACCGGAGGGAACACTGAAGCTTTCTTT.

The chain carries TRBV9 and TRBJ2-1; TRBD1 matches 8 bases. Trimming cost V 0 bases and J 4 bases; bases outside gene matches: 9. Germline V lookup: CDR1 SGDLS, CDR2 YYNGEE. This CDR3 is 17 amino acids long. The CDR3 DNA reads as TGTGCCAGCAGCGTAGAATTCGGTCAGGGGGCTTACAATGAGCAGTTCTTC. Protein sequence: CASSVEFGQGAYNEQFF.

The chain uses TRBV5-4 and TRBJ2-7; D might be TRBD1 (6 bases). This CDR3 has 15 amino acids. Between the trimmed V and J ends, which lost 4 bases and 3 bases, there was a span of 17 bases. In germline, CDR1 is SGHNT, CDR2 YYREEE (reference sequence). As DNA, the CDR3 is TGTGCCAGCAGCAGAATACAGGGCCTGAGCTACGAGCAGTACTTC. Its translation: CASSRIQGLSYEQYF.

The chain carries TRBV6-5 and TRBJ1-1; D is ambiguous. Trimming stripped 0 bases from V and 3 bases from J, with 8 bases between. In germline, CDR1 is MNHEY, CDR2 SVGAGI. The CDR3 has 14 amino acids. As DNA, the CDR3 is TGTGCCAGCAGTTACTCGCGGGTTTACACTGAAGCTTTCTTT. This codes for CASSYSRVYTEAFF.

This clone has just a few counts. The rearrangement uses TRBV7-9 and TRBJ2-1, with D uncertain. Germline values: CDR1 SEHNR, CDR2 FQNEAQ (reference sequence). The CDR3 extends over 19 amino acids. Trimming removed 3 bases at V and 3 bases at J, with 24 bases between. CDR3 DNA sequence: TGTGCCAGCAGCTTCCCTCCCCACCTATCTAGTGTACACTACAATGAGCAGTTCTTC. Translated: CASSFPPHLSSVHYNEQFF.

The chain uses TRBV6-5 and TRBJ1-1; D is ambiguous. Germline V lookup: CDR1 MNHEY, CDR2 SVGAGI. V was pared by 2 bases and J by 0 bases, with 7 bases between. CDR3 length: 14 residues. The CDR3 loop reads CASSYGSVNTEAFF. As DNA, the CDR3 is TGTGCCAGCAGTTACGGTTCAGTGAACACTGAAGCTTTCTTT.

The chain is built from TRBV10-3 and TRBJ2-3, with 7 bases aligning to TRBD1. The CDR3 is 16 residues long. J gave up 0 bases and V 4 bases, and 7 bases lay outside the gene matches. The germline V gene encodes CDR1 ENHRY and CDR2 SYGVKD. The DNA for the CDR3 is TGTGCCATCAGTGCTGTGGGGACAGTAAGCACAGATACGCAGTATTTT. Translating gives CAISAVGTVSTDTQYF.

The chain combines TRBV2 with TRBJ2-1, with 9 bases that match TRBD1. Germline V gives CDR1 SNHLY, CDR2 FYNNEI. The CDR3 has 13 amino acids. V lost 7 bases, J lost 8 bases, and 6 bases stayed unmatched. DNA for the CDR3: TGTGCCAGCATGGGACAGGGAAGGGATGAGCAGTTCTTC. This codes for CASMGQGRDEQFF. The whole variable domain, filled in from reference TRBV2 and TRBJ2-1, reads EPEVTQTPSHQVTQMGQEVILRCVPISNHLYFYWYRQILGQKVEFLVSFYNNEISEKSEIFDDQFSVERPDGSNFTLKIRSTKLEDSAMYFCASMGQGRDEQFFGPGTRLTVL.

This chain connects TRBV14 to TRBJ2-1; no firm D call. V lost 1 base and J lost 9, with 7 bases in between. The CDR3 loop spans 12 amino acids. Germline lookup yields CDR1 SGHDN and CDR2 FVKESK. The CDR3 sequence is CASSQVAAEQFF. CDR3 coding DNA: TGTGCCAGCAGCCAAGTTGCGGCTGAGCAGTTCTTC.

CDR3 loop: CSASRGPLNTEAFF. In DNA form, the CDR3 reads TGCAGTGCTAGTCGAGGGCCTTTGAACACTGAAGCTTTCTTT. The V gene is TRBV20-1, the J gene TRBJ1-1; D is unresolved. Between the trimmed V and J ends, which lost 3 bases and 0 bases, there was a span of 11 bases. CDR1 and CDR2 from the germline V gene are DFQATT and SNEGSKA (reference sequence). This CDR3 comprises 14 residues.

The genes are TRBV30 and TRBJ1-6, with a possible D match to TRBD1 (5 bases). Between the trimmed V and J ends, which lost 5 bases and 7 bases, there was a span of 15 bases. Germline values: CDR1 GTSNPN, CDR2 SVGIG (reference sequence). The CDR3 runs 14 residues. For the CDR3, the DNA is TGTGCCTGGGAATCGGGGGGGAGAAATTCACCCCTCCACTTT. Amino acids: CAWESGGRNSPLHF.

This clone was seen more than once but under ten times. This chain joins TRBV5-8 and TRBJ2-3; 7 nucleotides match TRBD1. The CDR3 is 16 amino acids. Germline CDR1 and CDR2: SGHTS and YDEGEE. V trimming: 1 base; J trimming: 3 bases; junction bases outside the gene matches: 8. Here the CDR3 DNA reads TGTGCCAGCAGCTTGCCCGGGACAGCAAAAACAGATACGCAGTATTTT. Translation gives CASSLPGTAKTDTQYF. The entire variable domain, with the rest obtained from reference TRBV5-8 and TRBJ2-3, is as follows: EAGVTQSPTHLIKTRGQQATLRCSPISGHTSVYWYQQALGLGLQFLLWYDEGEERNRGNFPPRFSGRQFPNYSSELNVNALELEDSALYLCASSLPGTAKTDTQYFGPGTRLTVL.

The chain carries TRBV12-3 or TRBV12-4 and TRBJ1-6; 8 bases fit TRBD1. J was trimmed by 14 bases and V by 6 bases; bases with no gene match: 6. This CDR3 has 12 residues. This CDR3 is CASSQQGAALHF. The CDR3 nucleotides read TGTGCCAGCAGCCAGCAGGGGGCGGCCCTCCACTTT.

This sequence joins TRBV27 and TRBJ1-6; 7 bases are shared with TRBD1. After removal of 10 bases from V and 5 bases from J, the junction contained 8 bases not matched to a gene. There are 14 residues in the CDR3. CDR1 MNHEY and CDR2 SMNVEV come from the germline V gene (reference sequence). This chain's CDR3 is CATSRDRDNSPLHF. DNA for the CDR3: TGTGCCACCTCCCGGGACAGAGATAATTCACCCCTCCACTTT.

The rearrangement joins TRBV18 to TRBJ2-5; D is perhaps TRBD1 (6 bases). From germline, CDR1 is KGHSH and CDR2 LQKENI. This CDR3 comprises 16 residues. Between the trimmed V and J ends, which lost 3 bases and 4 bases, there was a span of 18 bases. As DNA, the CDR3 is TGTGCCAGCTCACCCCCGGTTAACAGGGCCGGAGAGACCCAGTACTTC. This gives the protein CASSPPVNRAGETQYF. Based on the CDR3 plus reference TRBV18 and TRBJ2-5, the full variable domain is NAGVMQNPRHLVRRRGQEARLRCSPMKGHSHVYWYRQLPEEGLKFMVYLQKENIIDESGMPKERFSAEFPKEGPSILRIQQVVRGDSAAYFCASSPPVNRAGETQYFGPGTRLLVL.

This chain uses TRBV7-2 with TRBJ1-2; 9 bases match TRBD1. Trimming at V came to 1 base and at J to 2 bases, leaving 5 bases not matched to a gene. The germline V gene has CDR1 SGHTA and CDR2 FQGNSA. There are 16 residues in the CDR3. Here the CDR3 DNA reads TGTGCCAGCAGCTTAGTGGGGACAGGGCTAAACTATGGCTACACCTTC. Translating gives CASSLVGTGLNYGYTF.

CDR3 in amino acids: CASNGGNNEQFF. CDR3 bases: TGTGCCAGCAACGGAGGCAACAATGAGCAGTTCTTC. The chain carries TRBV5-4 and TRBJ2-1, with D tentatively TRBD2 (5 bases). Germline V CDR1 and CDR2: SGHNT, YYREEE (reference sequence). V lost 6 bases and J lost 5, with 9 bases in between. CDR3 length: 12 amino acids.

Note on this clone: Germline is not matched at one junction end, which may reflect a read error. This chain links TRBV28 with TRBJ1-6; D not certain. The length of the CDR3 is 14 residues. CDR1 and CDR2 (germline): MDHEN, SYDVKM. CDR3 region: CASSLWGGNSPLHF. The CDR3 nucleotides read TGTGCCAGCAGTCTATGGGGAGGGAATTCACCCCTCCACTTT.

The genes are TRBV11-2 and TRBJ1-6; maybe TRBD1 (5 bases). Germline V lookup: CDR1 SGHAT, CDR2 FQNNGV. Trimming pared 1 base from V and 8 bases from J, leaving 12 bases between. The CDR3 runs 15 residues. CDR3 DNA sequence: TGTGCCAGCAGCTTAGGAGCGGGGGGTGATTCACCCCTCCACTTT. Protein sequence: CASSLGAGGDSPLHF.

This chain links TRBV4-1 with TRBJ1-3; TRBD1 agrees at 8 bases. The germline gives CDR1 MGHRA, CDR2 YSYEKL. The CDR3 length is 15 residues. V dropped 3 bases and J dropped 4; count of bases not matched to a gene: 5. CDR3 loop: CASSQTGARGNTIYF. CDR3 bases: TGCGCCAGCAGCCAGACAGGGGCGAGAGGAAACACCATATATTTT.